A single sample is the source of the 32 T cell receptor beta chains below, sequenced in a study of blood T cell repertoires in COVID-19. The table came from immunoSEQ multiplex PCR; TCRdb's copy has only in-frame clones and leaves some out. The data show about 190,000 clones, approximately 91% seen once. Sample: peripheral blood. These receptors all come from a middle-aged man with acute or convalescent COVID-19.

The chain is built from TRBV7-2 and TRBJ1-1; D is unclear. Germline loops: CDR1 SGHTA, CDR2 FQGNSA. V dropped 2 bases and J dropped 11 bases, with 12 bases sitting between them. CDR3 length: 12 amino acids. Here the CDR3 reads CASSLREAKAFF. The DNA of the CDR3 is TGTGCCAGCAGCTTAAGGGAGGCTAAGGCTTTCTTT.

V usage is TRBV19 and J usage is TRBJ1-1; 8 positions agree with TRBD1. V was pared by 1 base and J by 3 bases, with 10 bases of the junction left unmatched. The CDR3 is 17 residues long. The V gene's germline CDR1 is LNHDA and CDR2 SQIVND (reference sequence). The CDR3 loop reads CASSIAGQGAYYTEAFF. The CDR3 bases are TGTGCCAGTAGTATAGCAGGGCAGGGGGCGTACTACACTGAAGCTTTCTTT. The whole variable domain, remainder taken from reference TRBV19 and TRBJ1-1, is DGGITQSPKYLFRKEGQNVTLSCEQNLNHDAMYWYRQDPGQGLRLIYYSQIVNDFQKGDIAEGYSVSREKKESFPLTVTSAQKNPTAFYLCASSIAGQGAYYTEAFFGQGTRLTVV.

This clone was observed once. The chain links TRBV3-1 (or the pseudogene TRBV3-2) to TRBJ2-5; TRBD2 matches 15 bases. The CDR3 totals 19 residues. The V gene end was trimmed by 4 bases and the J gene end by 2 bases; junction bases not matched to a gene: 11. CDR1 is LGHDT, CDR2 YNNKEL, per germline (reference sequence). CDR3 sequence: CASSRPQGLAGGRQETQYF. Here the CDR3 DNA reads TGTGCCAGCAGCCGCCCCCAGGGACTAGCGGGGGGAAGACAAGAGACCCAGTACTTC.

V and J are TRBV19 and TRBJ2-3; 9 nucleotides align to TRBD1. The junction had 11 bases not matched to a gene; V was cut back by 0 bases and J by 4 bases. From germline, CDR1 is LNHDA and CDR2 SQIVND (reference sequence). This CDR3 is built from 18 residues. CDR3 sequence reads: CASSIDPQGAYNSDTQYF. The CDR3 DNA reads TGTGCCAGTAGTATAGACCCACAGGGGGCATATAACTCAGATACGCAGTATTTT.

The chain recombines TRBV19 with TRBJ1-2, with TRBD1 matching over 9 bases. This CDR3 comprises 13 residues. Trimming removed 4 bases from V and 6 bases from J; junction bases left unmatched: 3. Germline CDR1 LNHDA, CDR2 SQIVND (reference sequence). In DNA form, the CDR3 reads TGTGCCAGTAGTACGGGGACAGGGAATGGCTACACCTTC. It is translated as CASSTGTGNGYTF.

The chain joins TRBV9 to TRBJ2-2; the D gene is possibly TRBD2 (5 bases). This CDR3 spans 13 amino acids. Germline CDR1 is SGDLS and CDR2 is YYNGEE. V was trimmed by 0 bases and J by 5 bases, leaving 5 bases between them. CDR3 amino acids: CASSVGETGELFF. CDR3 DNA sequence: TGTGCCAGCAGCGTAGGGGAGACCGGGGAGCTGTTTTTT.

This clone came up a few times. The chain links TRBV5-1 to TRBJ1-1, with D uncertain. This CDR3 comprises 13 residues. V lost 2 bases and J 0 bases, leaving 5 bases between the germline ends. Per the germline V gene, CDR1 is SGHRS and CDR2 is YFSETQ. In DNA, the CDR3 is TGCGCCAGCAGCTTCCGAGTGAACACTGAAGCTTTCTTT. Its protein product is CASSFRVNTEAFF. Filled out from reference TRBV5-1 and TRBJ1-1, the complete variable domain reads KAGVTQTPRYLIKTRGQQVTLSCSPISGHRSVSWYQQTPGQGLQFLFEYFSETQRNKGNFPGRFSGRQFSNSRSEMNVSTLELGDSALYLCASSFRVNTEAFFGQGTRLTVV.

This clone was observed a handful of times. V usage is TRBV14 and J usage is TRBJ2-7; TRBD1 is a possible D gene (7 bases). Germline assignment: CDR1 SGHDN and CDR2 FVKESK. V was shortened by 3 bases and J by 6 bases, with 21 bases between the two germline ends. The CDR3 totals 16 residues. In nucleotides, the CDR3 is TGTGCCAGCAGCCATCTCGCAAAGGGGGCGCGGGGCGAGCAGTACTTC. Its translation: CASSHLAKGARGEQYF.

This clone was seen a few times. The V call is TRBV18, the J call TRBJ2-7, with D maybe TRBD1 (5 bases). Germline V gene sequence: CDR1 KGHSH, CDR2 LQKENI. The CDR3 sequence is 15 residues long. Trimming shortened V by 1 base and J by 5 bases, and 15 bases separated the two germline ends. The CDR3 loop is CASSPLQGAKNEQYF. CDR3 DNA: TGTGCCAGCTCACCACTCCAAGGGGCGAAGAACGAGCAGTACTTC.

This chain connects TRBV27 to TRBJ1-1; the D is unclear. V was cut by 6 bases and J by 6 bases, with 23 bases left in between. CDR3 length: 16 residues. CDR1 MNHEY and CDR2 SMNVEV come from the germline V gene (reference sequence). This CDR3 reads CASSRSVQLNYAEAFF. CDR3 bases: TGTGCCAGCAGCCGCTCGGTGCAACTTAATTACGCTGAAGCTTTCTTT.

The chain is built from TRBV5-5 and TRBJ1-5, with 7 nucleotides matching TRBD1. In germline, CDR1 is SGHKS, CDR2 YYEKEE (reference sequence). The CDR3 has 14 residues. The J segment lost 7 bases and the V segment lost 4 bases, leaving 8 bases of the junction unmatched. CDR3 sequence: CASSPGTASQPQHF. CDR3 coding DNA: TGTGCCAGCAGCCCCGGGACAGCATCCCAGCCCCAGCATTTT.

The chain couples TRBV18 to TRBJ2-1; 11 nucleotides match TRBD2. Trimming at V came to 6 bases and at J to 3 bases, leaving 7 bases not matched to a gene. Germline assignment: CDR1 KGHSH and CDR2 LQKENI. CDR3 size: 16 residues. The CDR3 bases are TGTGCCAGCTCCCCAACTAGCGGGGGAGACTACAATGAGCAGTTCTTC. Translation: CASSPTSGGDYNEQFF.

The chain recombines TRBV27 with TRBJ1-1; D call uncertain. There are 15 residues in the CDR3. Trimming stripped 7 bases from V and 3 bases from J, with 18 bases between. CDR1 is MNHEY, CDR2 SMNVEV, per germline (reference sequence). CDR3 DNA sequence: TGTGCCAGCACCCCCATAGGCAGAGGCGACACTGAAGCTTTCTTT. Translation: CASTPIGRGDTEAFF.

The rearrangement joins TRBV10-3 to TRBJ2-7, with 12 bases matching TRBD2. From germline, CDR1 is ENHRY and CDR2 SYGVKD. Unmatched junction bases numbered 2, after V lost 2 bases and J lost 6 bases. The CDR3 covers 14 residues. CDR3 bases: TGTGCCATCAGTGAGCTAGCGGGGGGGCTCGAGCAGTACTTC. It specifies CAISELAGGLEQYF.

Comments on this clone: Other DNA sequences in the same sample also yield this CDR3. V and J are TRBV12-3 or TRBV12-4 and TRBJ2-7; D is possibly TRBD1 (5 bases). CDR3 length: 13 residues. V gave up 6 bases and J gave up 1 base, with 10 bases separating them. The DNA of the CDR3 is TGTGCCAGCAGGCCAACAGGTTCCTACGAGCAGTACTTC. Amino acid sequence: CASRPTGSYEQYF.

This chain links TRBV24-1 with TRBJ2-3, with 7 nucleotides matching TRBD1. CDR3 length: 15 residues. Per the germline V gene, CDR1 is KGHDR and CDR2 is SFDVKD. Trimming removed 2 bases from V and 5 bases from J; junction bases left unmatched: 6. CDR3 sequence reads: CATSDSTGLVDTQYF. Here the CDR3 DNA reads TGTGCCACCAGTGATTCGACAGGGTTGGTAGATACGCAGTATTTT.

The chain employs TRBV27 and TRBJ2-6; D gene unclear. Trimming took 5 bases from V and 0 from J, leaving 11 bases between them. Germline V gene sequence: CDR1 MNHEY, CDR2 SMNVEV (reference sequence). The CDR3 sequence is 16 residues long. CDR3 sequence reads: CASSRLLSSGANVLTF. CDR3 DNA: TGTGCCAGCAGTCGACTGTTGAGCTCTGGGGCCAACGTCCTGACTTTC.

V is TRBV10-2 and J is TRBJ2-1; 7 bases match TRBD2. Germline CDR1 WSHSY, CDR2 SAAADI. Trimming took 7 bases from V and 4 from J; bases not matched to a gene: 7. The CDR3 covers 14 residues. In DNA form, the CDR3 reads TGCGCCAGCACTTCTAGCGGTGCTTACAATGAGCAGTTCTTC. It is translated as CASTSSGAYNEQFF.

The sample holds a few counts of this clone. The chain links TRBV30 to TRBJ1-6; possible D gene TRBD1, 6 bases. V was pared by 2 bases and J by 10 bases, with 15 bases between. Germline V gene sequence: CDR1 GTSNPN, CDR2 SVGIG (reference sequence). The CDR3 totals 14 residues. CDR3 bases: TGTGCCTGGAGTAATACAGGGAGTGGCTCACCCCTCCACTTT. Its protein product is CAWSNTGSGSPLHF. Full variable domain (outside the CDR3, taken from reference TRBV30 and TRBJ1-6): SQTIHQWPATLVQPVGSPLSLECTVEGTSNPNLYWYRQAAGRGLQLLFYSVGIGQISSEVPQNLSASRPQDRQFILSSKKLLLSDSGFYLCAWSNTGSGSPLHFGNGTRLTVT.

This chain joins TRBV19 and TRBJ2-5; a weak D match, TRBD2 (6 bases). From germline, CDR1 is LNHDA and CDR2 SQIVND (reference sequence). Trimming removed 4 bases at V and 4 bases at J, with 10 bases between. The CDR3 has 13 amino acids. This CDR3 reads CASSRGLGETQYF. CDR3 nucleotides: TGTGCCAGTAGTAGGGGACTCGGAGAGACCCAGTACTTC.

The J gene is TRBJ2-7, the V gene TRBV5-1, with D tentatively TRBD1 (6 bases). The CDR3 is made up of 13 amino acids. Germline CDR1 is SGHRS and CDR2 is YFSETQ. Trimming stripped 5 bases from V and 2 bases from J, with 11 bases between. As DNA, the CDR3 is TGCGCCAGCAGTAATGGACAGACCTACGAGCAGTACTTC. It specifies CASSNGQTYEQYF. Full variable domain (outside the CDR3, taken from reference TRBV5-1 and TRBJ2-7): KAGVTQTPRYLIKTRGQQVTLSCSPISGHRSVSWYQQTPGQGLQFLFEYFSETQRNKGNFPGRFSGRQFSNSRSEMNVSTLELGDSALYLCASSNGQTYEQYFGPGTRLTVT.

With regard to this clone: The germline gene is not matched at one end of the junction; a read error may be the cause. The CDR3 region has the DNA TGTGCCTGCAGTCAGACTCAGACAGATACGCAGTATTTT. Translated, it gives CACSQTQTDTQYF. V and J are TRBV6-5 and TRBJ2-3; no definite D call. This CDR3 has 13 amino acids. CDR1 MNHEY and CDR2 SVGAGI come from the germline V gene.

The chain is built from TRBV7-2 and TRBJ1-4; 9 nucleotides align to TRBD1. The CDR3 covers 14 residues. Germline CDR1 reads SGHTA; CDR2 reads FQGNSA. With 8 bases clipped from V and 4 bases from J, the junction kept 5 bases outside the gene matches. CDR3 loop: CASSMDRGNEKLFF. For the CDR3, the DNA is TGTGCCAGCTCCATGGACAGGGGTAATGAAAAACTGTTTTTT.

The J gene is TRBJ2-6, the V gene TRBV7-6, with D unresolved. Germline CDR1 and CDR2: SGHVS and FNYEAQ. This CDR3 contains 15 residues. Trimming left V 5 bases short and J 0 bases short, with 8 bases between. Written as DNA, the CDR3 is TGTGCCAGCAGCCCCAGCGACTCTGGGGCCAACGTCCTGACTTTC. This gives the protein CASSPSDSGANVLTF.

The rearrangement uses TRBV4-2 and TRBJ2-7; tentatively, D is TRBD1 (5 bases). The CDR3 loop spans 16 amino acids. V lost 0 bases, J lost 6 bases, and 18 bases lay in between. Germline V gene sequence: CDR1 LGHNA, CDR2 YNFKEQ. CDR3 in amino acids: CASSQDPHPSGLEQYF. The CDR3, as DNA: TGTGCCAGCAGCCAAGATCCCCACCCCTCAGGGCTCGAGCAGTACTTC.

This clone was seen a single time. V gene TRBV6-5 combines with J gene TRBJ2-7; 7 bases agree with TRBD1. The CDR3 length is 15 residues. Germline V gene lookup returns CDR1 MNHEY and CDR2 SVGAGI. V lost 5 bases to trimming and J lost 3 bases; unmatched junction nucleotides: 10. CDR3 DNA: TGTGCCAGCAGTCTCCTGGGACAGTTTAGCTACGAGCAGTACTTC. Its protein is CASSLLGQFSYEQYF.

This chain uses TRBV12-3 or TRBV12-4 with TRBJ2-3, with D unclear. CDR3 length: 13 amino acids. V lost 3 bases and J 0 bases, leaving 4 bases between the germline ends. Written as DNA, the CDR3 is TGTGCCAGCAGTTTGACTAGCACAGATACGCAGTATTTT. It encodes CASSLTSTDTQYF.

The J gene is TRBJ1-2, the V gene TRBV14; D is unresolved. Germline-derived CDR1 and CDR2 are SGHDN and FVKESK. The CDR3 length is 14 residues. V lost 4 bases and J 4 bases, leaving 13 bases between the germline ends. The CDR3 loop reads CASSLTAGVYGYTF. In DNA, the CDR3 is TGTGCCAGCAGCCTCACCGCGGGCGTCTATGGCTACACCTTC.

The chain combines TRBV2 with TRBJ2-6, with D tentatively TRBD2 (6 bases). The CDR3 has 15 residues. CDR1 is SNHLY, CDR2 FYNNEI, per germline. Trimming left V 5 bases short and J 0 bases short, with 8 bases between. In DNA form, the CDR3 reads TGTGCCAGCAGTAGGGAGGCCTCTGGGGCCAACGTCCTGACTTTC. As protein: CASSREASGANVLTF.

DNA for the CDR3: TGCGCCAGCAGACAGGGCGGGTATGGCTACACCTTC. Its translation is CASRQGGYGYTF. The V gene is TRBV5-1, the J gene TRBJ1-2; weak D call: TRBD1 (6 bases). Germline V CDR1 and CDR2: SGHRS, YFSETQ. This CDR3 has 12 amino acids. The ends were cut back, 5 bases at V and 5 bases at J, with 10 bases in the middle.

This chain uses TRBV2 with TRBJ1-1, with 7 nucleotides matching TRBD1. The CDR3 spans 17 residues. J lost 3 bases, V lost 7 bases, and 17 bases had no gene match. CDR1 and CDR2 (germline): SNHLY, FYNNEI. The CDR3 nucleotides read TGTGCCAGCAACCCGGCCTTAGGGGGCCCTCGGGACACTGAAGCTTTCTTT. Residues: CASNPALGGPRDTEAFF. The full variable domain, in which reference TRBV2 and TRBJ1-1 provide the parts outside the CDR3, is EPEVTQTPSHQVTQMGQEVILRCVPISNHLYFYWYRQILGQKVEFLVSFYNNEISEKSEIFDDQFSVERPDGSNFTLKIRSTKLEDSAMYFCASNPALGGPRDTEAFFGQGTRLTVV.

The rearrangement links TRBV6-5 to TRBJ1-1; weak D call: TRBD1 (5 bases). Germline values: CDR1 MNHEY, CDR2 SVGAGI. The CDR3 spans 13 residues. V lost 4 bases, J lost 1 base, and 7 bases lay in between. The CDR3 spells CASSWQGNTEAFF. In DNA, the CDR3 is TGTGCCAGCAGTTGGCAGGGGAACACTGAAGCTTTCTTT.